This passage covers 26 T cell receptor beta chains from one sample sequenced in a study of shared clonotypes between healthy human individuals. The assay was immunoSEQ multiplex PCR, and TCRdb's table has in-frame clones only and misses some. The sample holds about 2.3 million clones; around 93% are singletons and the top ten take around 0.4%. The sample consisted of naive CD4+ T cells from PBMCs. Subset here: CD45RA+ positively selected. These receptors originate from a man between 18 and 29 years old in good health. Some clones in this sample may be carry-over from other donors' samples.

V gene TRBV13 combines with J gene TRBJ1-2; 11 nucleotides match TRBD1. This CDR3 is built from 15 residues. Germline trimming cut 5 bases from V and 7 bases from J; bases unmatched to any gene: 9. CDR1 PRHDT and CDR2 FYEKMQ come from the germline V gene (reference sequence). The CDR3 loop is CASSPIGQGAFGYTF. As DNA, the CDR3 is TGTGCCAGCAGCCCCATCGGACAGGGGGCGTTTGGCTACACCTTC.

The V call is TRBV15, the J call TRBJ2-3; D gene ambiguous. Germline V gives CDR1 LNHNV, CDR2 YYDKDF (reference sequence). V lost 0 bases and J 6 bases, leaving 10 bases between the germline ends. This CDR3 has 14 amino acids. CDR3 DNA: TGTGCCACCAGCAGAGATTGGGCCGCGGATACGCAGTATTTT. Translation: CATSRDWAADTQYF.

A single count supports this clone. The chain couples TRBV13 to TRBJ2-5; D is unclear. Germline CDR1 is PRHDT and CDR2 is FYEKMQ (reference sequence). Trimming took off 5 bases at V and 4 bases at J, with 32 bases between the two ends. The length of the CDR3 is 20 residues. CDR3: CASSKRFVGRRELTTETQYF. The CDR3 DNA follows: TGTGCCAGCAGCAAAAGATTCGTAGGGCGGCGAGAACTCACCACAGAGACCCAGTACTTC.

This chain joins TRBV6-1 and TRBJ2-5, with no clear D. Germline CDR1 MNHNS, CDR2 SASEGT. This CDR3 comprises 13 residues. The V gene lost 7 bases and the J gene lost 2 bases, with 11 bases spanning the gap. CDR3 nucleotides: TGTGCCAGCACACAGTTGTTTCAAGAGACCCAGTACTTC. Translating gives CASTQLFQETQYF.

The CDR3 DNA follows: TGTGCCAGCAGCTTAGGCCAAACGTTAGCGGGAGGGCATGAGCAGTTCTTC. Translation gives CASSLGQTLAGGHEQFF. This chain connects TRBV13 to TRBJ2-1, with 11 bases fitting TRBD2. Trimming at V came to 0 bases and at J to 8 bases, leaving 9 bases not matched to a gene. The germline V gene has CDR1 PRHDT and CDR2 FYEKMQ (reference sequence). There are 17 residues in the CDR3.

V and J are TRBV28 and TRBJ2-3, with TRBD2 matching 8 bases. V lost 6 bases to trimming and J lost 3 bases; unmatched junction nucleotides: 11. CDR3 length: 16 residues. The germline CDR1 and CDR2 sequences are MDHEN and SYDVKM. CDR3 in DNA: TGTGCCAGCAGCCTTACGGTGACTAGCGTTACAGATACGCAGTATTTT. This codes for CASSLTVTSVTDTQYF.

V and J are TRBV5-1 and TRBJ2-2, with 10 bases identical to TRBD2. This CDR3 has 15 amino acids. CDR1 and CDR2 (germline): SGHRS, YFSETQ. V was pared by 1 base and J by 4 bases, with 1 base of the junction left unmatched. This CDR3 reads CASSLTSGVTGELFF. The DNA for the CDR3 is TGCGCCAGCAGCTTGACTAGCGGGGTCACCGGGGAGCTGTTTTTT.

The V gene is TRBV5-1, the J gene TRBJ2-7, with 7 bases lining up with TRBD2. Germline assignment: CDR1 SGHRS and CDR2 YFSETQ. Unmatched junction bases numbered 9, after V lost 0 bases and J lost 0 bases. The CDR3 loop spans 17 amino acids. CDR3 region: CASSLVASGYSSYEQYF. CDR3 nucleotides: TGCGCCAGCAGCTTGGTAGCTAGCGGCTACAGCTCCTACGAGCAGTACTTC.

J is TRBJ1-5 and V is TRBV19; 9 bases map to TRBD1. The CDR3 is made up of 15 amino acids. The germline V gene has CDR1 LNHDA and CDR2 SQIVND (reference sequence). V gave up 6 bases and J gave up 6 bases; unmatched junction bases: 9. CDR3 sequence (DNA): TGTGCCAGTAGACTCCGGGACAGGGCCTCTCAGCCCCAGCATTTT. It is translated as CASRLRDRASQPQHF.

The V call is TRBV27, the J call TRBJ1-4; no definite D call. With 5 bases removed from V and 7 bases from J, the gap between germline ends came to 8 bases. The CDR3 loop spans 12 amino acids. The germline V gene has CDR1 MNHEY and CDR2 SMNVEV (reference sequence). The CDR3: CASSRRGEKLFF. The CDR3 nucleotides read TGTGCCAGCAGTAGAAGAGGTGAAAAACTGTTTTTT.

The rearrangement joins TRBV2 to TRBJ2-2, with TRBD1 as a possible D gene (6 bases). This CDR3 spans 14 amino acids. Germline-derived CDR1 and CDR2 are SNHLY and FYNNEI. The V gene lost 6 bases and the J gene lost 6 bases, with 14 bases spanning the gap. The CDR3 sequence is CASSYRTGPGELFF. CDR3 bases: TGTGCCAGCAGCTACCGAACAGGGCCCGGGGAGCTGTTTTTT. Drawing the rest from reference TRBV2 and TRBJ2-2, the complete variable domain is EPEVTQTPSHQVTQMGQEVILRCVPISNHLYFYWYRQILGQKVEFLVSFYNNEISEKSEIFDDQFSVERPDGSNFTLKIRSTKLEDSAMYFCASSYRTGPGELFFGEGSRLTVL.

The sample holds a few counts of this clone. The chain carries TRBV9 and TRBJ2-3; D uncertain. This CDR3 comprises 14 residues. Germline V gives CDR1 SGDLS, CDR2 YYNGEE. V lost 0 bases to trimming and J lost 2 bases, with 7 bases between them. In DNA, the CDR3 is TGTGCCAGCAGCGTAGCCCAGAACACAGATACGCAGTATTTT. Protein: CASSVAQNTDTQYF.

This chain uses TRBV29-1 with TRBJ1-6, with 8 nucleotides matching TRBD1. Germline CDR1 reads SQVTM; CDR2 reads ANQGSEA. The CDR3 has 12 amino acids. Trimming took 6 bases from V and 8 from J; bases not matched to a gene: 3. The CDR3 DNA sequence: TGCAGCGTAGAACAGGGGGATTCACCCCTCCACTTT. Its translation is CSVEQGDSPLHF.

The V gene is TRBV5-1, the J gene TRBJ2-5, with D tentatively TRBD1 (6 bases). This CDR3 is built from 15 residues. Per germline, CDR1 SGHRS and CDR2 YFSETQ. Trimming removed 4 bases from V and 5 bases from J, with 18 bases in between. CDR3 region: CASSPGAGDWETQYF. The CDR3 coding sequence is TGCGCCAGCAGCCCAGGGGCAGGGGATTGGGAGACCCAGTACTTC.

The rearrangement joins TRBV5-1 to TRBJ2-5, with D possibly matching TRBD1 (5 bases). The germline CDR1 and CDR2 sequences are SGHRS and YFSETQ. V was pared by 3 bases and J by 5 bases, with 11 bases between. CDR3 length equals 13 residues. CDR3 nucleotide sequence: TGCGCCAGCAGCTCCAGGGTAAGGGAGACCCAGTACTTC. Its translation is CASSSRVRETQYF.

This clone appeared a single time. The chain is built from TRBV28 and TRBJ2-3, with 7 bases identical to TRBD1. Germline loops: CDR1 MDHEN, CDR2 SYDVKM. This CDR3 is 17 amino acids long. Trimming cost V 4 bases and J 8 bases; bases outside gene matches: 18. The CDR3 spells CASSSPVGTDVGGTQYF. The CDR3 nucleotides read TGTGCCAGCAGTTCCCCCGTGGGGACAGACGTCGGAGGTACGCAGTATTTT.

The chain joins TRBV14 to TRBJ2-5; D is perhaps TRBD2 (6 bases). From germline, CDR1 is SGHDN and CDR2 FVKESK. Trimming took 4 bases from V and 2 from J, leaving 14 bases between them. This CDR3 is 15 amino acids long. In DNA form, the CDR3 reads TGTGCCAGCAGCCGCAGGCGGGATCATCAAGAGACCCAGTACTTC. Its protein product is CASSRRRDHQETQYF.

As DNA, the CDR3 is TGTGCCAGCAGGCTGGACAGGGACTCCTACGAGCAGTACTTC. It translates to CASRLDRDSYEQYF. The rearrangement links TRBV2 to TRBJ2-7; 8 bases fit TRBD1. The V gene end was trimmed by 6 bases and the J gene end by 0 bases; junction bases not matched to a gene: 4. Germline V CDR1 and CDR2: SNHLY, FYNNEI. This CDR3 comprises 14 residues.

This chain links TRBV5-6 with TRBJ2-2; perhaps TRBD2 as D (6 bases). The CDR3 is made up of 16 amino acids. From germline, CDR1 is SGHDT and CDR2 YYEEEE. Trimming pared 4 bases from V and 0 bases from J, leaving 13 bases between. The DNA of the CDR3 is TGTGCCAGCAGCGCCTCCCTAGCGCCGAACACCGGGGAGCTGTTTTTT. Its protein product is CASSASLAPNTGELFF.

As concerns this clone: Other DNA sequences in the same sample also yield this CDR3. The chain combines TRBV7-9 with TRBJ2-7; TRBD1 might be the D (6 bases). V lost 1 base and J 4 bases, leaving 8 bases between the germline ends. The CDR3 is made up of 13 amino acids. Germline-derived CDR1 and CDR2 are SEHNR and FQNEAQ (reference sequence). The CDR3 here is CASSLGGGYEQYF. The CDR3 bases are TGTGCCAGCAGCTTAGGAGGGGGTTACGAGCAGTACTTC.

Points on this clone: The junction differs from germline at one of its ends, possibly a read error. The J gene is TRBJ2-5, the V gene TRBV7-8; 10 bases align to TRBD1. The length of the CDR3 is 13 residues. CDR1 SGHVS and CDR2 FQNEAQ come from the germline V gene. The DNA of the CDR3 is TGTGCCAGCAGCGAAACCCCTCCGGGACAGGGGAACTTC. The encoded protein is CASSETPPGQGNF. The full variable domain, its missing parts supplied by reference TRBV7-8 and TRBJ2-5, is GAGVSQSPRYKVAKRGQDVALRCDPISGHVSLFWYQQALGQGPEFLTYFQNEAQLDKSGLPSDRFFAERPEGSVSTLKIQRTQQEDSAVYLCASSETPPGQGNFGPGTRLLVL.

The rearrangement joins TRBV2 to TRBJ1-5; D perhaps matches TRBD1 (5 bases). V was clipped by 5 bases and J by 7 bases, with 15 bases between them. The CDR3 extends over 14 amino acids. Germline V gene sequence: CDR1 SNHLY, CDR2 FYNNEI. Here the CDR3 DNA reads TGTGCCAGCAGTTTCGGGGCGGGTGGGCAGCCCCAGCATTTT. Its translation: CASSFGAGGQPQHF. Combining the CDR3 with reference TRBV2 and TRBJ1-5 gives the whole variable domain EPEVTQTPSHQVTQMGQEVILRCVPISNHLYFYWYRQILGQKVEFLVSFYNNEISEKSEIFDDQFSVERPDGSNFTLKIRSTKLEDSAMYFCASSFGAGGQPQHFGDGTRLSIL.

The CDR3 coding sequence is TGTGCCTGGGATAGCTACATACAGGGTAGAGGGGCAGATACGCAGTATTTT. Its protein product is CAWDSYIQGRGADTQYF. The V gene is TRBV30, the J gene TRBJ2-3, with a tentative D call TRBD1 (6 bases). Germline lookup yields CDR1 GTSNPN and CDR2 SVGIG (reference sequence). Trimming left V 5 bases short and J 4 bases short, with 25 bases between. The CDR3 consists of 17 residues.

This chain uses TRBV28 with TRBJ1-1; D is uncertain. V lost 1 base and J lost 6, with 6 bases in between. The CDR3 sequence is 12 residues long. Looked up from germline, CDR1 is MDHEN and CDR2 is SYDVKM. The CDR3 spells CASSLFSAEAFF. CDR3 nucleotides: TGTGCCAGCAGTTTATTTAGCGCTGAAGCTTTCTTT.

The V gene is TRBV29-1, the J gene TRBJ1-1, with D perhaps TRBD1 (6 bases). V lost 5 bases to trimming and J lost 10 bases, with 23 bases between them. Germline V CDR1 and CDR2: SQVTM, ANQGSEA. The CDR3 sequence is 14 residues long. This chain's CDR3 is CSVSPGGRLEGAFF. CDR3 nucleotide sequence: TGCAGCGTTTCACCGGGGGGGCGGCTTGAGGGAGCTTTCTTT.

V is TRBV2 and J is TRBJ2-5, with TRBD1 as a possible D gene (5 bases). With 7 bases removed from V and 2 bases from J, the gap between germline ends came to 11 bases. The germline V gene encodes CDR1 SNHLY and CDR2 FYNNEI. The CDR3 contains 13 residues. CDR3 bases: TGTGCCAGCAAGGGGCGCTTTCAAGAGACCCAGTACTTC. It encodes CASKGRFQETQYF. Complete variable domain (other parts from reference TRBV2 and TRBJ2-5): EPEVTQTPSHQVTQMGQEVILRCVPISNHLYFYWYRQILGQKVEFLVSFYNNEISEKSEIFDDQFSVERPDGSNFTLKIRSTKLEDSAMYFCASKGRFQETQYFGPGTRLLVL.